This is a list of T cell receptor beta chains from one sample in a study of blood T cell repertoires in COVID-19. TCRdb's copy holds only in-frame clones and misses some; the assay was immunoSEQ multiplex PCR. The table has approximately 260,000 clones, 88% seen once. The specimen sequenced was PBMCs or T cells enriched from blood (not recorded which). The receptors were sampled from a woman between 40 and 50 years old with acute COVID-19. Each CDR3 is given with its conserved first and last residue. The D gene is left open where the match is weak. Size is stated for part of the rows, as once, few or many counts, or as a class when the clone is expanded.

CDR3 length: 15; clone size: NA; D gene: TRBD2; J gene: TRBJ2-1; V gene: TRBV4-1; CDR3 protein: CASSPLAGTTREQFF; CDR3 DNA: TGCGCCAGCAGCCCTCTAGCGGGAACGACCCGCGAGCAGTTCTTC
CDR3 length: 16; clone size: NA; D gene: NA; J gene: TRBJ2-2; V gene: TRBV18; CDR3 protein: CASSPLADASGGELFF; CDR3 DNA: TGTGCCAGCTCACCACTAGCGGACGCCTCTGGTGGGGAGCTGTTTTTT
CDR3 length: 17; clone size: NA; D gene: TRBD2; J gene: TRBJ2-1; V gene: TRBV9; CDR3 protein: CASSARTSGSIYNEQFF; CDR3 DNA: TGTGCCAGCAGCGCCCGGACTAGCGGGAGTATCTACAATGAGCAGTTCTTC
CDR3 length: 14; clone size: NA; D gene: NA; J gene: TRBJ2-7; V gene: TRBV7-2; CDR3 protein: CASSLSSLSYEQYF; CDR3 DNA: TGTGCCAGCAGCTTGTCCAGTCTGTCCTACGAGCAGTACTTC
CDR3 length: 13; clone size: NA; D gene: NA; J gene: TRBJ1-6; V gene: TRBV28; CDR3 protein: CASKYSEYSPLHF; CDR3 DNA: TGTGCCAGCAAATACAGTGAATATTCACCCCTCCACTTT
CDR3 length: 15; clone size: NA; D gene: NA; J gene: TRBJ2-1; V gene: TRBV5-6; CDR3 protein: CASSPGTQPYNEQFF; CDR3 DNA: TGTGCCAGCAGCCCCGGGACACAGCCCTACAATGAGCAGTTCTTC
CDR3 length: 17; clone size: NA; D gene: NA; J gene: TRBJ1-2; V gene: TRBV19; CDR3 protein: CASSPQLRAQRGYGYTF; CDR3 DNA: TGTGCCAGTAGTCCACAACTTAGGGCCCAGCGGGGATATGGCTACACCTTC
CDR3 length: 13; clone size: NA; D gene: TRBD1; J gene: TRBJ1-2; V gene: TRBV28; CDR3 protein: CASRYQGAVGYTF; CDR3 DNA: TGTGCCAGCAGATACCAGGGGGCTGTTGGCTACACCTTC
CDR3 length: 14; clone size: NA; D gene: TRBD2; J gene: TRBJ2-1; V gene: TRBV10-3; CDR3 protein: CAITGREGSDEQFF; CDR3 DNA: TGTGCCATCACGGGGCGGGAGGGAAGCGATGAGCAGTTCTTC
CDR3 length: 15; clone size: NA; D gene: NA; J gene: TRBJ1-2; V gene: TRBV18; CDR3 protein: CASSPPTRENYGYTF; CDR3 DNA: TGTGCCAGCTCACCACCGACCAGGGAAAACTATGGCTACACCTTC
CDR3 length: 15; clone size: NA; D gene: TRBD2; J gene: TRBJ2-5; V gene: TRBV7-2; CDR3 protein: CASSLVGGLQETQYF; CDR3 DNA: TGTGCCAGCAGCTTAGTGGGAGGGCTCCAAGAGACCCAGTACTTC
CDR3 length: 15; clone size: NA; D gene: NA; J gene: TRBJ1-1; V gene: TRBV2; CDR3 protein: CASSGLGGGNTEAFF; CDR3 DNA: TGTGCCAGCAGTGGCCTTGGCGGGGGGAACACTGAAGCTTTCTTT
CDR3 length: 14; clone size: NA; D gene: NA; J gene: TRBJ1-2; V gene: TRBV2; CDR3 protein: CASSDSRRFYGYTF; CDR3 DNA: TGTGCCAGCAGCGACAGTCGCCGATTCTATGGCTACACCTTC
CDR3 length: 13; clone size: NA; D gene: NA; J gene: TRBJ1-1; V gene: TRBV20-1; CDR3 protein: CSASVMGAAEAFF; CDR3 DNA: TGCAGTGCTAGTGTCATGGGGGCCGCTGAAGCTTTCTTT
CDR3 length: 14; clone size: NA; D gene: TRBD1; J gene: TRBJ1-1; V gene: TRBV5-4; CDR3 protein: CASRTDRGYTEAFF; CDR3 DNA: TGTGCCAGCAGAACCGACAGGGGGTACACTGAAGCTTTCTTT
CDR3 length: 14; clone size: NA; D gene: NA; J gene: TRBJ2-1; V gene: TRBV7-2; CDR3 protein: CASSWERPDNEQFF; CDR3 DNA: TGTGCCAGCAGCTGGGAGCGGCCCGACAATGAGCAGTTCTTC
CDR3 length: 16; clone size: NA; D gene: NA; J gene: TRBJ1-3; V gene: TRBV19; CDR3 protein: CASVRRGRVSGNTIYF; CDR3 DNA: TGTGCCAGTGTCCGCAGGGGAAGGGTATCTGGAAACACCATATATTTT
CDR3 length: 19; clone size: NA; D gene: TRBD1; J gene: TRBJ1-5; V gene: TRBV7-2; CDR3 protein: CASSLGPGQGANSNQPQHF; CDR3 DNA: TGTGCCAGCAGCTTAGGACCGGGACAGGGGGCAAATAGCAATCAGCCCCAGCATTTT
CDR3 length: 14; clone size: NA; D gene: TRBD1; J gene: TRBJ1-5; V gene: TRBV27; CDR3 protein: CASSPNRGLQPQHF; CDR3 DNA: TGTGCCAGCAGTCCCAACAGGGGGCTGCAGCCCCAGCATTTT
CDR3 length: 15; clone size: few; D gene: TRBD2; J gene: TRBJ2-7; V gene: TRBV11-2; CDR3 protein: CASSLVAGGLTEQYF; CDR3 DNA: TGTGCCAGCAGCTTAGTTGCGGGAGGGCTTACCGAGCAGTACTTC
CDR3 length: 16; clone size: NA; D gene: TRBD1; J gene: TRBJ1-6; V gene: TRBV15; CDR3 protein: CATSRVQGVPNSPLHF; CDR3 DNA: TGTGCCACCAGCCGAGTTCAGGGGGTCCCTAATTCACCCCTCCACTTT
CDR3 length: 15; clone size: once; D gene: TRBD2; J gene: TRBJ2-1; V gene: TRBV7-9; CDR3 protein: CASSLLAGSYNEQFF; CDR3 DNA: TGTGCCAGCAGCCTCCTAGCGGGTTCCTACAATGAGCAGTTCTTC
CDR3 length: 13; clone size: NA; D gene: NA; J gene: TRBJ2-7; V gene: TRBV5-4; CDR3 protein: CASSSDSSYEQYF; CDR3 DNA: TGTGCCAGCAGCTCGGACAGCTCATACGAGCAGTACTTC
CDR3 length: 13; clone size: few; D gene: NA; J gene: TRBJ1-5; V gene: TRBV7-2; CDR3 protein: CASSFRYNQPQHF; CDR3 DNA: TGTGCCAGCAGCTTCAGATACAATCAGCCCCAGCATTTT
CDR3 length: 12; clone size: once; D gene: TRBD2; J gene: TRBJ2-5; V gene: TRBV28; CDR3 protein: CASSGLEETQYF; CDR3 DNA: TGTGCCAGCAGTGGACTAGAAGAGACCCAGTACTTC
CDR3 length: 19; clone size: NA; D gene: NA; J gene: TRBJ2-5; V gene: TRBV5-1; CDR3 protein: CASSLDNRIRTGTQETQYF; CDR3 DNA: TGCGCCAGCAGCTTGGACAACCGAATCCGTACAGGGACCCAAGAGACCCAGTACTTC
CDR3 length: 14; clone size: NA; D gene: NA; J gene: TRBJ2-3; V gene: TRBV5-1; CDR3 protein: CASNPGAFTDTQYF; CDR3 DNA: TGCGCCAGCAACCCAGGGGCTTTCACAGATACGCAGTATTTT
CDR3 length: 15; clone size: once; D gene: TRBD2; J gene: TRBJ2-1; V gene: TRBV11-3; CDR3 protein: CASSLTSGSIGEQFF; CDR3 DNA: TGTGCCAGCAGCCTTACTAGCGGGAGCATAGGTGAGCAGTTCTTC
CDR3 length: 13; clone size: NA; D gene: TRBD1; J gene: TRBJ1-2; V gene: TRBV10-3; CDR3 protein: CAISYGTGHGYTF; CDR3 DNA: TGTGCCATCAGCTACGGGACAGGGCATGGCTACACCTTC
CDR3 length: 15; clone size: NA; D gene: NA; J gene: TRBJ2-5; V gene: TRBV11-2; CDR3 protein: CASSLSNRVQETQYF; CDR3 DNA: TGTGCCAGCAGCCTATCGAACAGGGTGCAAGAGACCCAGTACTTC
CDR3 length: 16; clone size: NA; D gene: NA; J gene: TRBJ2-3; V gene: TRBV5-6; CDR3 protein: CASSLGLAASTDTQYF; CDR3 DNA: TGTGCCAGCAGCTTGGGTTTAGCGGCTAGCACAGATACGCAGTATTTT
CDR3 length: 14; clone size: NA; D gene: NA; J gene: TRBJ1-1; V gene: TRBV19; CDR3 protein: CASSVGRRGTEAFF; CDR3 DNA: TGTGCCAGTAGTGTAGGTCGCCGGGGCACTGAAGCTTTCTTT
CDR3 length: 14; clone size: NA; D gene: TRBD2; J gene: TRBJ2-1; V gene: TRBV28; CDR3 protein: CASSLAGGLDEQFF; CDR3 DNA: TGTGCCAGCAGTTTAGCGGGAGGGTTGGATGAGCAGTTCTTC
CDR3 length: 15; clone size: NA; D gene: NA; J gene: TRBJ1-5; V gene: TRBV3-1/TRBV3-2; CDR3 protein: CASSQDSTGNQPQHF; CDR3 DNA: TGTGCCAGCAGCCAAGATTCAACAGGGAATCAGCCCCAGCATTTT
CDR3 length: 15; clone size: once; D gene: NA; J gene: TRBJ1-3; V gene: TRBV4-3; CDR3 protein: CASSQDNGGGNTIYF; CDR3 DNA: TGCGCCAGCAGCCAAGATAACGGGGGGGGAAACACCATATATTTT
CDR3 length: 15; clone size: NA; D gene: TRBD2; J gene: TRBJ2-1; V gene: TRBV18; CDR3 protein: CASSPGLAGGNEQFF; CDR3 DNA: TGTGCCAGCTCACCGGGACTAGCGGGGGGCAATGAGCAGTTCTTC
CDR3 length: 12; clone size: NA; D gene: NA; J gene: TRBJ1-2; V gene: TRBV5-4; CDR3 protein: CASSDRSHGYTF; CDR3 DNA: TGTGCCAGCAGCGACAGGTCCCATGGCTACACCTTC
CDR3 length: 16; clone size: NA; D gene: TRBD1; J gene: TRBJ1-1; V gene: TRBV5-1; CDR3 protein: CASSPTPTGMNTEAFF; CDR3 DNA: TGCGCCAGCAGCCCTACCCCGACAGGGATGAACACTGAAGCTTTCTTT
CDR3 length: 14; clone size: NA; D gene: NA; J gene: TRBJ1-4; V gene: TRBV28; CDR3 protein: CASLRSTGGEKLFF; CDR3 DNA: TGTGCCAGCCTAAGGTCAACCGGAGGGGAAAAACTGTTTTTT
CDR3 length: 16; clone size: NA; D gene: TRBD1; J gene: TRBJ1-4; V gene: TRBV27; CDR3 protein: CASSPDRGSTNEKLFF; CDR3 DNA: TGTGCCAGCAGTCCGGACAGGGGGTCAACTAATGAAAAACTGTTTTTT
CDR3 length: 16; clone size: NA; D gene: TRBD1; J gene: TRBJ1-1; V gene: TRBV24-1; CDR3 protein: CATSEGRGTEDTEAFF; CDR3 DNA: TGTGCCACCAGTGAGGGCAGGGGGACGGAGGACACTGAAGCTTTCTTT
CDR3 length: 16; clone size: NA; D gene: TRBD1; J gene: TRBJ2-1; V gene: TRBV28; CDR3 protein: CASRPYPGQGFDEQFF; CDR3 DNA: TGTGCCAGCAGACCATATCCGGGACAGGGGTTTGATGAGCAGTTCTTC
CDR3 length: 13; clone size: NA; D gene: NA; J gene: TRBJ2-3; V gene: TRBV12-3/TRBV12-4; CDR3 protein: CASSPYYADTQYF; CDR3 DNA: TGTGCCAGCAGTCCTTACTACGCAGATACGCAGTATTTT
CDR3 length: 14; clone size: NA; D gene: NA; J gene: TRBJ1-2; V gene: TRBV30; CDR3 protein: CAWSVLRKLEGYTF; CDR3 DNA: TGTGCCTGGAGTGTACTCAGGAAATTGGAAGGCTACACCTTC
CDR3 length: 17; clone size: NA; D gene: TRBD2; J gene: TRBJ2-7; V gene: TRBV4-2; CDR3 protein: CASSPGYLGLAGVEQYF; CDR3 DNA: TGTGCCAGCAGCCCAGGATATCTAGGACTAGCGGGAGTCGAGCAGTACTTC
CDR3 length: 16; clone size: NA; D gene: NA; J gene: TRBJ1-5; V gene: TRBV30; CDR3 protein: CAWSVGAGASNQPQHF; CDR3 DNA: TGTGCCTGGAGTGTAGGGGCAGGGGCCAGCAATCAGCCCCAGCATTTT
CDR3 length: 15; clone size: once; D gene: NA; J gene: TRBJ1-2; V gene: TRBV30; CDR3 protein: CAWSVGAAPLFGYTF; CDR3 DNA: TGTGCCTGGAGTGTTGGGGCGGCTCCTCTATTTGGGTACACCTTC
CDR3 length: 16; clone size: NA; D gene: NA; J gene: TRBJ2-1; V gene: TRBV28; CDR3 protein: CASSLLAQAGTNEQFF; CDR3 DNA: TGTGCCAGCAGTTTATTGGCTCAGGCGGGCACAAATGAGCAGTTCTTC
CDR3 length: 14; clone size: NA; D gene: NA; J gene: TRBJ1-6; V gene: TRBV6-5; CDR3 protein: CASSYRDGGSPLHF; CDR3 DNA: TGTGCCAGCAGTTACCGCGACGGCGGGTCACCCCTCCACTTT
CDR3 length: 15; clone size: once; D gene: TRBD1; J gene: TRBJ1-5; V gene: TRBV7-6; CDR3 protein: CASSTQGARGQPQHF; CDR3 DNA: TGTGCCAGCAGTACACAGGGGGCGAGAGGACAGCCCCAGCATTTT
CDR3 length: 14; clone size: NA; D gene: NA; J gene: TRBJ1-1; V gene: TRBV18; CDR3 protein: CASSPQEENTEAFF; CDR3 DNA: TGTGCCAGCTCACCACAGGAGGAGAACACTGAAGCTTTCTTT
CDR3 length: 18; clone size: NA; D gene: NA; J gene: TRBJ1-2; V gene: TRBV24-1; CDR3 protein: CATSDSAWATGSGNGYTF; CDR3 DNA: TGTGCCACCAGTGATTCTGCATGGGCCACAGGGTCCGGGAATGGCTACACCTTC
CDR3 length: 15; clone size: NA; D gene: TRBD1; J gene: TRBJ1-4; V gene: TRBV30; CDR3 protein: CAWTMTGRDNEKLFF; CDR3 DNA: TGTGCCTGGACCATGACAGGGCGAGATAATGAAAAACTGTTTTTT
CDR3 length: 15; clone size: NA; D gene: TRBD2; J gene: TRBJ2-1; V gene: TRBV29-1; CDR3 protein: CSVRLAGGTYNEQFF; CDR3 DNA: TGCAGCGTAAGACTAGCGGGGGGAACCTACAATGAGCAGTTCTTC
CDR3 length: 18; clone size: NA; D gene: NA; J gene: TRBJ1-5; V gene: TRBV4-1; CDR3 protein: CASSQNPPGGRSNQPQHF; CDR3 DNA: TGCGCCAGCAGCCAAAACCCACCGGGGGGTCGGAGCAATCAGCCCCAGCATTTT
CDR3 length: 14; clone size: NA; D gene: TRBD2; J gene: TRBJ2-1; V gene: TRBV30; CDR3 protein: CAWSFTSGTVDTLF; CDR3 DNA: TGTGCCTGGAGTTTCACTAGCGGTACAGTTGACACCCTCTTC
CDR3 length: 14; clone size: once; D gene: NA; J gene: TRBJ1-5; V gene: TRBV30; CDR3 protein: CAWSGPGGNQPQHF; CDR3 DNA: TGTGCCTGGAGTGGACCGGGGGGCAATCAGCCCCAGCATTTT
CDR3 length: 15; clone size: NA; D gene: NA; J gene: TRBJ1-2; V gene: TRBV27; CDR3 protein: CASSFGGSPVYGYTF; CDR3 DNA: TGTGCCAGCAGTTTCGGGGGGTCACCCGTATATGGCTACACCTTC
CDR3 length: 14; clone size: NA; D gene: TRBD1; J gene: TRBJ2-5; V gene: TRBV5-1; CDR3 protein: CASSPRGHGETQYF; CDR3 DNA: TGCGCCAGCAGTCCAAGGGGGCACGGAGAGACCCAGTACTTC
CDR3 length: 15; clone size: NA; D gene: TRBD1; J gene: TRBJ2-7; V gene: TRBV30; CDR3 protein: CAWSVLGTGAREQYF; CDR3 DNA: TGTGCCTGGAGTGTACTCGGGACAGGGGCACGCGAGCAGTACTTC